This T cell receptor beta chain was found in a study of T cell changes during pregnancy in multiple sclerosis. This clone appeared once. Germline V gives CDR1 SGDLS, CDR2 YYNGEE. There are 15 residues in the CDR3. V dropped 0 bases and J dropped 4; count of bases not matched to a gene: 3. Libraries were prepared by immunoSEQ multiplex PCR; TCRdb keeps only in-frame clonotypes and omits some of them. Among around 80,000 clones listed, around 90% were seen once. The starting material was peripheral blood, obtained before pregnancy. The rearrangement uses TRBV9 and TRBJ1-2; TRBD1 agrees at 10 bases. This sequence was found in a female donor with multiple sclerosis, enrolled in a pregnancy study. CDR3 residues: CASSVGQGAVYGYTF. The CDR3 coding sequence is TGTGCCAGCAGCGTAGGACAGGGGGCTGTCTATGGCTACACCTTC.